These T cell receptor beta chains were read from a single sample in a study of blood T cell repertoires in COVID-19. Measured with immunoSEQ multiplex PCR; TCRdb has only the in-frame clones, and not every one. The sample has hundreds of thousands of clones; approximately 85% are singletons. Sequences were obtained from peripheral blood. The receptors were sampled from a woman aged 70-85 years with acute or convalescent COVID-19. Both conserved end residues are part of each CDR3. Fields, in order: J gene, V gene, clone size, CDR3 protein. Only some rows state a clone size, as once, few, many or a class for expanded clones.

TRBJ2-5,TRBV29-1,NA,CSVNRVGETQYF
TRBJ1-2,TRBV5-1,NA,CASSLATQGVGGYTF
TRBJ2-1,TRBV24-1,few,CATSDSSGTGVNEQFF
TRBJ1-1,TRBV19,NA,CASSIGDPIMNTEAFF
TRBJ1-5,TRBV12-5,NA,CASGLANRTGLQDPPQHF
TRBJ1-6,TRBV3-1/TRBV3-2,NA,CASRRGGSNNSPLHF
TRBJ2-7,TRBV7-9,NA,CASSSAYEQYF
TRBJ1-6,TRBV18,few,CASSPTQGARNSPLHF
TRBJ1-2,TRBV4-1,NA,CASSQTTGGGYGYTF
TRBJ2-7,TRBV4-2,NA,CASSPQRGGADEQYF
TRBJ1-5,TRBV2,NA,CASVTQPGGVNQPQHF
TRBJ2-2,TRBV25-1,NA,CASSGDLGRRTGELFF
TRBJ1-2,TRBV6-5,NA,CASNPDRVDGYTF
TRBJ1-2,TRBV6-5,NA,CASSYASGLRSF
TRBJ1-5,TRBV12-3/TRBV12-4,NA,CASSLTGNQPQHF
TRBJ1-2,TRBV19,NA,CASSITGGSGYTF
TRBJ1-2,TRBV9,few,CASSARGQVNYGYTF
TRBJ2-1,TRBV19,NA,CASSITVAGGRREQFF
TRBJ2-7,TRBV10-3,NA,CAISESVGGYEQYF
TRBJ2-7,TRBV4-2,NA,CASSLGQGPYEQYF
TRBJ1-1,TRBV27,NA,CASSSTGGSTEAFF
TRBJ1-5,TRBV2,once,CASSEDWGGVQPQHF
TRBJ2-7,TRBV28,NA,CASRTPGQGSYEQYF